A selection of T cell receptor beta chains follows, all from one sample in a study of response to subunit inactivated influenza vaccine. TCRdb reprocessed the RT-PCR reads with MiXCR, giving one entry per CDR3 protein. The profile covers around 320,000 distinct CDR3 sequences, with roughly 20% appearing a single time and about 9.4% taken by the ten largest. The sequenced sample was PBMCs from blood, obtained about 19 months after vaccination. Receptor source: a man in his fifties or sixties who received an inactivated influenza vaccine. The CDR3 runs from the conserved cysteine through the conserved F or W. D genes are given only for firm matches. Clone size appears in some rows only: once, few, many, or a class for an expanded clone.

v_call	j_call	clone_size	d_call	cdr3_aa	cdr3_nt
TRBV29-1	TRBJ2-1	.	TRBD2	CSYVTSGYNEQFF	TGCAGCTACGTGACTAGCGGATACAATGAGCAGTTCTTC
TRBV7-9	TRBJ1-5	few	.	CASSFVRPGENQPQHF	TGTGCCAGCAGCTTTGTCAGGCCGGGGGAAAATCAGCCCCAGCATTTT
TRBV7-2	TRBJ1-2	once	.	CASSFSSLTPEEGYTF	TGTGCCAGCAGCTTCTCCAGTTTGACACCTGAGGAGGGCTACACCTTC
TRBV27	TRBJ2-2	once	.	CASSSPARGTGELFF	TGTGCCAGCAGTTCCCCAGCCCGCGGGACCGGGGAGCTGTTTTTT
TRBV20-1	TRBJ2-1	few	.	CSAIPFSRDNEQFF	TGCAGTGCTATACCCTTTTCGAGAGACAATGAGCAGTTCTTC
TRBV5-8	TRBJ1-2	.	.	CASSLKAGRGYGYTF	TGTGCCAGCAGCTTGAAGGCAGGGCGAGGATATGGCTACACCTTC
TRBV4-3	TRBJ1-5	.	.	CASSREQNSNQPQHF	TGCGCCAGCAGCCGAGAACAAAATAGCAATCAGCCCCAGCATTTT
TRBV28	TRBJ1-1	many	.	CASSLQRLNTEAFF	TGTGCCAGCAGTTTACAGCGTCTGAACACTGAAGCTTTCTTT
TRBV20-1	TRBJ2-3	once	.	CSASPRARTDTQYF	TGCAGTGCTTCCCCTAGGGCTCGCACAGATACGCAGTATTTT
TRBV4-3	TRBJ2-4	few	TRBD2	CASSPRTSGNIQYF	TGCGCCAGCAGCCCTCGGACTAGCGGGAACATTCAGTACTTC
TRBV6-2/TRBV6-3	TRBJ2-3	few	TRBD2	CASSYSMSLAGGDTQYF	TGTGCCAGCAGTTACTCGATGTCCCTAGCGGGAGGAGATACGCAGTATTTT
TRBV6-2/TRBV6-3	TRBJ2-3	few	.	CASSSRTYYYTDTQYF	TGTGCCAGCAGTTCCCGGACCTACTACTACACAGATACGCAGTATTTT
TRBV7-2	TRBJ2-3	.	TRBD2	CASSLLAGGHTDTQYF	TGTGCCAGCAGCTTACTAGCGGGGGGTCACACAGATACGCAGTATTTT
TRBV18	TRBJ2-5	.	.	CASSLAPDQETQYF	TGTGCCAGCTCCCTGGCCCCAGACCAAGAGACCCAGTACTTC
TRBV13	TRBJ1-4	few	.	CASSQGETGHLFF	TGTGCCAGCAGCCAGGGCGAGACGGGACATTTGTTTTTT
TRBV6-1	TRBJ1-2	.	.	CASSEEGRSLDGYTF	TGTGCCAGCAGTGAAGAGGGGAGGAGTCTTGACGGCTACACCTTC
TRBV7-2	TRBJ2-5	few	.	CASSLVMEKTQYF	TGTGCCAGCAGCTTAGTGATGGAGAAGACCCAGTACTTC
TRBV20-1	TRBJ1-5	many	.	CSARTLQGEGQPQHF	TGCAGTGCTAGGACCTTGCAGGGTGAGGGTCAGCCCCAGCATTTT
TRBV5-1	TRBJ2-3	few	.	CASSLYEDTQYF	TGCGCCAGCAGCTTGTACGAAGATACGCAGTATTTT
TRBV18	TRBJ1-2	.	.	CASSPPNNYGYTF	TGTGCCAGCTCACCACCGAATAACTATGGCTACACCTTC
TRBV28	TRBJ2-1	.	TRBD2	CASSLQAGGRHEQFF	TGTGCCAGCAGTTTACAAGCGGGAGGAAGGCATGAGCAGTTCTTC
TRBV12-3/TRBV12-4	TRBJ1-4	.	TRBD1	CASSSQGALTNEKLFF	TGTGCCAGCAGTTCACAGGGGGCTCTAACTAATGAAAAACTGTTTTTT
TRBV10-3	TRBJ1-2	many	.	CAIRGDPMSGYTF	TGTGCCATCAGAGGGGACCCGATGAGTGGCTACACCTTC
TRBV5-1	TRBJ2-3	.	TRBD2	CASEAGGLPGTDTQYF	TGCGCCAGTGAAGCGGGGGGCCTTCCTGGCACAGATACGCAGTATTTT
TRBV3-1	TRBJ1-4	few	.	CASSQESRKLFF	TGTGCCAGCAGCCAAGAATCTCGAAAACTGTTTTTT
TRBV20-1	TRBJ1-2	few	.	CSARDGERVDGYTF	TGCAGTGCTAGAGACGGGGAGAGGGTCGATGGCTACACCTTC
TRBV20-1	TRBJ1-2	.	TRBD1	CSARSGTGPSGYTF	TGCAGTGCTAGATCCGGGACAGGCCCGTCGGGCTACACCTTC
TRBV13	TRBJ2-1	.	.	CASSLLLRGSYNEQFF	TGTGCCAGCAGCTTGTTATTACGGGGCTCCTACAATGAGCAGTTCTTC
TRBV4-2	TRBJ1-6	few	.	CASSQVRQGYSPLHF	TGTGCCAGCAGCCAAGTTCGGCAGGGGTATTCACCCCTCCACTTT
TRBV7-2	TRBJ1-2	.	.	CASSPLAGTQSFYGYTF	TGTGCCAGCAGCCCCTTAGCCGGGACGCAAAGTTTCTATGGCTACACCTTC
TRBV6-1	TRBJ2-3	.	.	CASRTGGFTDTQYF	TGTGCCAGCAGAACAGGAGGATTCACAGATACGCAGTATTTT
TRBV2	TRBJ2-1	.	.	CASSETPIRTRTNEQFF	TGTGCCAGCAGTGAAACCCCCATAAGAACAAGGACCAATGAGCAGTTCTTC
TRBV5-1	TRBJ2-2	few	.	CASSRDATGELFF	TGCGCCAGCAGTAGAGACGCTACCGGGGAGCTGTTTTTT
TRBV12-3/TRBV12-4	TRBJ2-1	few	.	CASTFSGGGVYNEQFF	TGTGCCAGCACCTTTTCAGGAGGGGGGGTTTACAATGAGCAGTTCTTC
TRBV19	TRBJ1-5	.	TRBD1	CASTDRANQPQHF	TGTGCCAGTACCGACAGGGCCAATCAGCCCCAGCATTTT
TRBV14	TRBJ2-7	.	.	CASSQEFDNPSYEQYF	TGTGCCAGCAGCCAAGAGTTCGACAACCCTTCCTACGAGCAGTACTTC
TRBV12-3/TRBV12-4	TRBJ1-3	few	TRBD1	CASSAGQGGNTIYF	TGTGCCAGCAGCGCGGGACAGGGGGGAAACACCATATATTTT
TRBV12-3/TRBV12-4	TRBJ2-7	few	.	CASSLVPGEMNEQYF	TGTGCCAGCAGTTTAGTCCCAGGGGAAATGAACGAGCAGTACTTC
TRBV7-9	TRBJ2-5	.	TRBD1	CASTRTGQETQYF	TGTGCCAGCACCCGGACAGGGCAAGAGACCCAGTACTTC
TRBV20-1	TRBJ1-6	few	.	CSVGVSGSNSPLHF	TGCAGTGTTGGAGTATCAGGCAGTAATTCACCCCTCCACTTT
TRBV29-1	TRBJ2-3	.	.	CSVYPPGVPDTQYF	TGCAGCGTTTACCCCCCAGGGGTTCCAGATACGCAGTATTTT
TRBV5-5	TRBJ2-7	.	TRBD2	CASSLKAGLKTYEQYF	TGTGCCAGCAGCTTGAAGGCGGGACTAAAAACCTACGAGCAGTACTTC
TRBV7-9	TRBJ2-1	.	.	CASGGGLDSYNEQFF	TGTGCCAGCGGTGGGGGGCTCGACTCCTACAATGAGCAGTTCTTC
TRBV6-2/TRBV6-3	TRBJ1-1	.	.	CASSYTRSMMAFF	TGTGCCAGCAGTTACACCCGGTCGATGATGGCTTTCTTT
TRBV10-3	TRBJ2-1	.	TRBD1	CAISPGQGNNEQFF	TGTGCCATCTCCCCGGGACAGGGAAACAATGAGCAGTTCTTC
TRBV12-3/TRBV12-4	TRBJ1-1	.	TRBD1	CASSSWTGGAEAFF	TGTGCCAGCAGTTCATGGACAGGGGGCGCCGAAGCTTTCTTT
TRBV28	TRBJ2-7	.	TRBD2	CASSLLASGGYEQYF	TGTGCCAGCAGTTTATTGGCTAGCGGAGGGTACGAGCAGTACTTC
TRBV4-1	TRBJ1-2	many	.	CASSQGGTANYGYTF	TGCGCCAGCAGCCAGGGGGGGACGGCTAACTATGGCTACACCTTC
TRBV10-3	TRBJ2-1	few	.	CAIRRTSGSVTDEQFF	TGTGCCATCAGGAGGACCAGCGGGTCCGTCACAGATGAGCAGTTCTTC
TRBV20-1	TRBJ1-5	.	TRBD1	CSGKTGWRNQPQHF	TGCAGTGGGAAGACAGGGTGGAGAAATCAGCCCCAGCATTTT
TRBV27	TRBJ1-5	.	TRBD1	CASSQQGASQPQHF	TGTGCCAGCAGTCAACAGGGGGCGAGTCAGCCCCAGCATTTT
TRBV18	TRBJ2-3	.	TRBD2	CASSPPAVGEGDTQYF	TGTGCCAGCTCACCACCGGCCGTCGGGGAGGGAGATACGCAGTATTTT
TRBV6-2/TRBV6-3	TRBJ2-1	.	TRBD2	CASSYRTSGFDEQFF	TGTGCCAGCAGTTACCGGACTAGCGGCTTCGATGAGCAGTTCTTC
TRBV7-2	TRBJ1-5	few	.	CASSSGQTLGQPQHF	TGTGCCAGCAGCTCAGGACAGACACTCGGTCAGCCCCAGCATTTT